This is a list of T cell receptor beta chains from one sample in a study of T-cell reconstitution after alpha-beta-depleted transplantation in children. TCRdb called the PCR reads again in MiXCR, with one record for every CDR3 protein. The top ten clones hold around 6.2% of a sample with some 200,000 distinct CDR3 sequences, under 9.5% of them seen once. This specimen was PBMCs from the stem cell graft donor, taken from the stem cell graft. The receptors were gathered from a human donor who donated a stem cell graft to a child with acute lymphoblastic leukemia. CDR3s include the opening cysteine and the closing phenylalanine or tryptophan. Each record gives: D gene, J gene, clone size, V gene, CDR3 length, CDR3 protein, CDR3 DNA. The D gene is left open where the match is weak. For some rows the clone size is stated as once, few or many, or as a class when expanded; others skip it.

NA,TRBJ2-2,few,TRBV5-6,15,CASSFPGTQTGELFF,TGTGCCAGCAGTTTCCCGGGCACACAGACCGGGGAGCTGTTTTTT
NA,TRBJ2-3,many,TRBV12-3/TRBV12-4,12,CASQSGWDTQYF,TGTGCCAGCCAGTCGGGATGGGATACGCAGTATTTT
NA,TRBJ1-5,few,TRBV7-9,14,CASSWEGPGQPQHF,TGTGCCAGCAGCTGGGAGGGGCCAGGGCAGCCCCAGCATTTT
NA,TRBJ1-4,NA,TRBV4-2,15,CASSQEDKQGEKLFF,TGTGCCAGCAGCCAAGAGGACAAGCAGGGCGAAAAACTGTTTTTT
TRBD1,TRBJ1-5,NA,TRBV4-2,15,CASSHDGQGNQPQHF,TGTGCCAGCAGCCACGATGGACAGGGTAATCAGCCCCAGCATTTT
NA,TRBJ2-3,few,TRBV4-1,16,CASSQDPAGSADTQYF,TGCGCCAGCAGCCAAGACCCAGCAGGGTCGGCAGATACGCAGTATTTT
NA,TRBJ2-7,NA,TRBV29-1,14,CSASDSLRDYEQYF,TGCAGCGCGTCGGACAGCTTGAGGGACTACGAGCAGTACTTC
TRBD1,TRBJ2-3,many,TRBV24-1,15,CATSGFTGGEDTQYF,TGTGCCACCAGTGGATTTACAGGGGGTGAAGATACGCAGTATTTT
NA,TRBJ1-2,few,TRBV6-5,18,CASSSYPDRLTSNYGYTF,TGTGCCAGCAGTTCCTACCCGGACAGACTCACCTCTAACTATGGCTACACCTTC
NA,TRBJ1-6,few,TRBV5-1,14,CASSPDGLNSPLHF,TGCGCCAGCAGCCCGGACGGCCTCAATTCACCCCTCCACTTT
TRBD1,TRBJ1-2,NA,TRBV5-1,16,CASSLKPGQGNYGYTF,TGCGCCAGCAGCTTGAAACCGGGACAGGGAAACTATGGCTACACCTTC
NA,TRBJ2-5,many,TRBV6-5,13,CASSYYVYETQYF,TGTGCCAGCAGTTACTATGTGTATGAGACCCAGTACTTC
TRBD2,TRBJ2-3,many,TRBV2,14,CASNPGRVTDTQYF,TGTGCCAGCAATCCGGGGAGGGTTACAGATACGCAGTATTTT
NA,TRBJ1-4,NA,TRBV16,15,CASSQLRVTNEKLFF,TGTGCCAGCAGCCAATTACGGGTCACTAATGAAAAACTGTTTTTT
TRBD1,TRBJ2-1,many,TRBV5-1,15,CASSADRPTYNEQFF,TGCGCCAGCAGCGCGGACAGGCCTACCTACAATGAGCAGTTCTTC
TRBD1,TRBJ1-4,many,TRBV5-1,15,CASSVDRATNEKLFF,TGCGCCAGCAGCGTAGACAGGGCTACTAATGAAAAACTGTTTTTT
NA,TRBJ2-7,few,TRBV12-3/TRBV12-4,14,CASSPSTVGYEQYF,TGTGCCAGCAGCCCTTCGACAGTGGGCTACGAGCAGTACTTC
NA,TRBJ1-1,NA,TRBV29-1,10,CSAMNTEAFF,TGCAGCGCCATGAACACTGAAGCTTTCTTT
NA,TRBJ1-5,NA,TRBV19,14,CASSSGTHNQPQHF,TGTGCCAGTAGTAGCGGGACACATAATCAGCCCCAGCATTTT
TRBD1,TRBJ2-7,few,TRBV5-1,13,CASSTTGVHEQYF,TGCGCCAGCAGCACAACAGGGGTACACGAGCAGTACTTC
TRBD1,TRBJ2-3,few,TRBV10-1,15,CASSRQGSSTDTQYF,TGCGCCAGCAGTCGACAGGGCTCTAGCACAGATACGCAGTATTTT
NA,TRBJ2-5,NA,TRBV25-1,14,CASSEGGAVGTQYF,TGTGCCAGCAGTGAAGGGGGTGCGGTCGGGACCCAGTACTTC
TRBD1,TRBJ2-7,few,TRBV7-7,17,CASSPGPPGQGGREQYF,TGTGCCAGCAGCCCAGGGCCCCCCGGACAGGGAGGAAGAGAGCAGTACTTC
NA,TRBJ2-5,NA,TRBV18,13,CASSPNGRETQYF,TGTGCCAGCTCACCAAACGGTCGAGAGACCCAGTACTTC
NA,TRBJ2-2,many,TRBV5-6,13,CASSTGASGELFF,TGTGCCAGCAGCACCGGGGCTTCCGGGGAGCTGTTTTTT
NA,TRBJ2-1,few,TRBV11-2,11,CASSLEGKQFF,TGTGCCAGCAGCCTCGAGGGGAAGCAGTTCTTC
NA,TRBJ2-7,many,TRBV19,13,CASSPVQGDEQYF,TGTGCCAGTAGTCCCGTGCAGGGAGACGAGCAGTACTTC
NA,TRBJ1-1,many,TRBV12-3/TRBV12-4,14,CASSLNVMNTEAFF,TGTGCCAGCAGTTTAAACGTAATGAACACTGAAGCTTTCTTT
TRBD2,TRBJ2-7,many,TRBV6-1,15,CASSGTGTKPYEQYF,TGTGCCAGCAGTGGAACCGGGACTAAGCCCTACGAGCAGTACTTC
NA,TRBJ2-5,many,TRBV18,13,CASSRADQETQYF,TGTGCCAGCTCACGGGCAGACCAAGAGACCCAGTACTTC
NA,TRBJ1-1,NA,TRBV7-8,15,CASSLPTDRNTEAFF,TGTGCCAGCAGCTTACCTACCGACCGGAACACTGAAGCTTTCTTT